This T cell receptor beta chain is drawn from a study of patients and donors after allogeneic stem cell transplantation. TCRdb reanalysed the RT-PCR reads using MiXCR and keeps one entry per CDR3 protein. The table lists around 150,000 distinct CDR3 sequences, about 36% of them singletons. The CDR3 consists of 14 residues. V lost 3 bases and J lost 4, with 12 bases in between. The V gene's germline CDR1 is MGHDK and CDR2 SYGVNS. Sequences were obtained from blood, either unsorted or a sorted T cell fraction (not recorded which). The clonotype comes from a human donor who was either an allogeneic HSCT recipient or a stem cell or donor lymphocyte infusion donor (not recorded which). It is not recorded whose cells these are; they may come from a transplant donor. The chain employs TRBV25-1 and TRBJ1-1; possible D gene TRBD1, 6 bases. CDR3 DNA sequence: TGTGCCAGCAGTGACATAGGGGGGGCCACTGAAGCTTTCTTT. Amino acid sequence: CASSDIGGATEAFF.